A selection of T cell receptor beta chains follows, all from one sample in a study of identical twins. A single record per CDR3 protein comes from TCRdb applying MiXCR to the 5' RACE reads. The repertoire holds approximately 1.8 million distinct CDR3 sequences, with 32% as singletons. The sequenced material came from cord blood. Every receptor here comes from a newborn girl in good health. The CDR3 runs from the conserved cysteine through the conserved F or W. A D gene is named only where the DNA matches it firmly. Clone size is shown for a subset of rows, as once, few, many or a class of expanded clone.

abundance	j_gene	v_gene	d_gene	CDR3nt	CDR3aa
.	TRBJ2-1	TRBV25-1	.	TGTGCCAGCAGTGAATATCATGAGCAGTTCTTC	CASSEYHEQFF
many	TRBJ2-3	TRBV12-5	.	TGTGCTAGTGGCCCTTCTGCCACAGATACGCAGTATTTT	CASGPSATDTQYF
many	TRBJ1-2	TRBV12-3/TRBV12-4	TRBD1	TGTGCCAGCAGTAGGGGACAGGGGGGCTATGGCTACACCTTC	CASSRGQGGYGYTF
.	TRBJ1-1	TRBV13	.	TGTGCCAGCAGCTTAAGTTCGGGGGCCCGAGGCACTGAAGCTTTCTTT	CASSLSSGARGTEAFF
.	TRBJ2-3	TRBV4-1	TRBD1	TGCGCCAGCAGCCAAATTGGGACAGGGGGCATTCATACGCAGTATTTT	CASSQIGTGGIHTQYF
few	TRBJ2-2	TRBV7-9	TRBD2	TGTGCCAGCAGCTTAAATACAGGACTAGCGGGGGACCCGAACACCGGGGAGCTGTTTTTT	CASSLNTGLAGDPNTGELFF
few	TRBJ2-5	TRBV13	.	TGTGCCAGCAGCCTAGAAGGACAGCGCGCCCAAGAGACCCAGTACTTC	CASSLEGQRAQETQYF
.	TRBJ1-4	TRBV3-1	.	TGTGCCAGCAGCCAATCCGGCCGGAATAATGAAAAACTGTTTTTT	CASSQSGRNNEKLFF
once	TRBJ1-5	TRBV12-3/TRBV12-4	.	TGTGCCAGCAGTTTACCCGGTGCAGGGGGCAATCAGCCCCAGCATTTT	CASSLPGAGGNQPQHF
once	TRBJ2-1	TRBV2	TRBD2	TGTGCCAGCAGTGAAAGCGGGGGGAACACCTACGAGCAGTTCTTC	CASSESGGNTYEQFF
.	TRBJ2-1	TRBV5-1	TRBD2	TGCGCCAGCAGCCAAAGCGGGGAGAACTCCTACAATGAGCAGTTCTTC	CASSQSGENSYNEQFF
few	TRBJ2-3	TRBV7-2	TRBD2	TGTGCCAGCAGCCCCCGGACTAGCGACGGTAATACGCAGTATTTT	CASSPRTSDGNTQYF
.	TRBJ2-1	TRBV12-3/TRBV12-4	TRBD2	TGTGCCTGCAGTTTTTTGGCGGGAGGGGACAATGAGCAGTTCTTC	CACSFLAGGDNEQFF
many	TRBJ2-7	TRBV29-1	TRBD2	TGCAGCGTTGCGATGCTAGCGGGTCCCTACGAGCAGTACTTC	CSVAMLAGPYEQYF
many	TRBJ2-7	TRBV20-1	TRBD2	TGCAGTGCTAGAGAGACTAGCGGCTCCTACGAGCAGTACTTC	CSARETSGSYEQYF
.	TRBJ1-3	TRBV28	.	TGTGCCAGCAGTTTAAGGTTGTGGTTGAGGGGGAGCTCTGGAAACACCATATATTTT	CASSLRLWLRGSSGNTIYF
few	TRBJ2-1	TRBV14	.	TGTGCCAGCAGCCCCACTAGCCCGGCCAATGAGCAGTTCTTC	CASSPTSPANEQFF
.	TRBJ1-4	TRBV28	.	TGTGCCAGCAGTTTATGGCGGGGGCGCGGAGAAAAACTGTTTTTT	CASSLWRGRGEKLFF
few	TRBJ2-7	TRBV11-2	TRBD1	TGTGCCAGCAGACGACAGGGGGCAGGGACCCACGAGCAGTACTTC	CASRRQGAGTHEQYF